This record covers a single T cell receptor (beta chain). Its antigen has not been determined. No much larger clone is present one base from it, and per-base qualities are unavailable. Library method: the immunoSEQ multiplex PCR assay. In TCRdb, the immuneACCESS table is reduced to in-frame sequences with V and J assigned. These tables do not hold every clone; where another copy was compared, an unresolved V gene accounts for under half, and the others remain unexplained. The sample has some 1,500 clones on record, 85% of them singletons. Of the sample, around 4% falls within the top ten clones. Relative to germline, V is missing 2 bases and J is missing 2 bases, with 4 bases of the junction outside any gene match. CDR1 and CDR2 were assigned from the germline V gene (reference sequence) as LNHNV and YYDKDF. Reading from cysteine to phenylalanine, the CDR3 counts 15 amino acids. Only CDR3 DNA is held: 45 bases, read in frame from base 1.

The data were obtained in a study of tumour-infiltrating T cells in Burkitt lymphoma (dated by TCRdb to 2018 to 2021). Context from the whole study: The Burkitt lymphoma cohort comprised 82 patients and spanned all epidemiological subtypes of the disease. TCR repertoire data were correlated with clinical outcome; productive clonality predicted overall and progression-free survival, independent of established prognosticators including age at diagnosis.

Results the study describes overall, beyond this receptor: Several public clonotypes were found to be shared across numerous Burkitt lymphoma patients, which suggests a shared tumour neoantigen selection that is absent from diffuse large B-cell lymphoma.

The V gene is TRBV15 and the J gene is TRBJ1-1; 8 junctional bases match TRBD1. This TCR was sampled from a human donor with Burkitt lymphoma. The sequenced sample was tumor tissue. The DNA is TGTGCCACCAGCAGAAAGACAGGGGCAAACACTGAAGCTTTCTTT. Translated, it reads CATSRKTGANTEAFF.